A single sample is the source of the 9 T cell receptor beta chains below, sequenced in a study of T-cell memory formation after mild COVID-19. TCRdb processed the 5' RACE reads anew with MiXCR; each CDR3 protein has one entry. The sample consists of 550,000 to 600,000 distinct CDR3 sequences, about 18% of them appearing once. The specimen sequenced was PBMCs or a T cell subset sorted from them (not recorded which). These receptors originate from an adult woman who had mild COVID-19 (a few samples of this study predate the infection). Cell type and time point are not known.

The rearrangement links TRBV5-1 to TRBJ1-2; maybe TRBD1 (5 bases). The CDR3 loop spans 17 amino acids. V was shortened by 0 bases and J by 4 bases, with 19 bases between the two germline ends. CDR1 is SGHRS and CDR2 is YFSETQ in the germline V gene. The CDR3 nucleotides read TGCGCCAGCAGCTTGGAGGCAGGGAATGAGTACGGCTATGGCTACACCTTC. Translating it yields CASSLEAGNEYGYGYTF.

The rearrangement joins TRBV21-1 to TRBJ2-1; the D call TRBD1 from the table was never checked on the DNA. TRBV21-1 is reported as a pseudogene. This CDR3 is built from 12 residues. CDR3 residues: CASSKVAPPPFF. The CDR3 nucleotides are TGTGCCAGCAGCAAAGTAGCGCCCCCCCCGTTCTTC.

This clonotype was detected only a few times. The gene calls are TRBV5-1 and TRBJ1-2; D perhaps matches TRBD1 (5 bases). The germline V gene has CDR1 SGHRS and CDR2 YFSETQ. Trimming took off 3 bases at V and 4 bases at J, with 16 bases between the two ends. The CDR3 spans 15 residues. The DNA for the CDR3 is TGCGCCAGCAGCTCGTATCCCGGGACGGCCTATGGCTACACCTTC. Translating gives CASSSYPGTAYGYTF.

This sequence joins TRBV6-2 or TRBV6-3 and TRBJ2-1; the match to TRBD2 covers 8 bases. Looked up from germline, CDR1 is MNHEY and CDR2 is SVGEGT. This CDR3 spans 16 amino acids. Unmatched junction bases numbered 14, after V lost 6 bases and J lost 7 bases. The CDR3, as DNA: TGTGCCAGCAGCCCTAAGCGGGAGACTGGCGCAAATGAGCAGTTCTTC. The encoded protein is CASSPKRETGANEQFF.

The V call is TRBV2, the J call TRBJ2-3; D is uncertain. Trimming shortened V by 8 bases and J by 2 bases, and 11 bases separated the two germline ends. CDR3 length: 13 amino acids. Germline V gene sequence: CDR1 SNHLY, CDR2 FYNNEI. The DNA of the CDR3 is TGTGCCAGCTTAGGCGGAAACACAGATACGCAGTATTTT. Protein sequence: CASLGGNTDTQYF.

This chain joins TRBV20-1 and TRBJ2-7, with 10 bases that match TRBD2. V dropped 1 base and J dropped 7; count of bases not matched to a gene: 10. The CDR3 totals 15 residues. CDR1 and CDR2 (germline): DFQATT, SNEGSKA (reference sequence). CDR3 protein: CSARVDLAGVGEQYF. The CDR3 DNA reads TGCAGTGCTAGAGTAGATCTAGCGGGAGTAGGGGAGCAGTACTTC.

The chain has TRBV12-3 or TRBV12-4 and TRBJ1-5; maybe TRBD1 (5 bases). Trimming removed 7 bases at V and 4 bases at J, with 14 bases between. CDR3 size: 14 residues. CDR3 nucleotide sequence: TGTGCCAGCAACCAATGGGACGGTAATCAGCCCCAGCATTTT. Translation gives CASNQWDGNQPQHF.

This chain links TRBV5-1 with TRBJ1-2; D call uncertain. The germline V gene encodes CDR1 SGHRS and CDR2 YFSETQ. V was cut by 0 bases and J by 2 bases, with 8 bases left in between. The CDR3 contains 14 residues. CDR3 coding DNA: TGCGCCAGCAGCTTGGTTCTGGGAAACTATGGCTACACCTTC. This codes for CASSLVLGNYGYTF.

This clonotype was picked up a small number of times. The chain uses TRBV2 and TRBJ2-1, with TRBD2 matching over 10 bases. V shed 5 bases and J 2 bases; nucleotides not matched to a gene: 6. The CDR3 loop spans 16 amino acids. The V gene's germline CDR1 is SNHLY and CDR2 FYNNEI. The CDR3 region has the DNA TGTGCCAGCAGTCGAATGACTAGCGGGCCCTACAATGAGCAGTTCTTC. Amino acids: CASSRMTSGPYNEQFF.